What follows are 17 T cell receptor beta chains derived from one specimen sequenced in a study of T cell repertoires in cytomegalovirus infection. TCRdb recomputed calls from the reads with MiXCR, one row per CDR3 protein. The sample has some 700,000 distinct CDR3 sequences, about 40% seen once. Sequenced material: PBMCs. The receptors come from a human donor in good health (CMV status not recorded). Some clones in this sample may be carry-over from other donors' samples.

This clonotype showed up just a few times. The V gene is TRBV12-3 or TRBV12-4, the J gene TRBJ2-1, with no clear D. This CDR3 is built from 16 residues. The V end lost 6 bases, the J end lost 4 bases, and 19 bases lay between the germline ends. This chain's CDR3 is CASSNQPARPYNEQFF. CDR3 DNA: TGTGCCAGCAGCAACCAACCCGCCCGCCCATACAATGAGCAGTTCTTC.

This clonotype was observed a few times. The chain combines TRBV3-1 with TRBJ1-1; TRBD1 aligns across 11 bases. The ends lost 2 bases at V and 1 base at J; junction bases unmatched: 9. The CDR3 totals 18 residues. Germline V lookup: CDR1 LGHDT, CDR2 YNNKEL (reference sequence). CDR3 sequence (DNA): TGTGCCAGCAGCCAAAGGACAGGGGGCGCGTCTCGGAACACTGAAGCTTTCTTT. Translation gives CASSQRTGGASRNTEAFF.

This chain joins TRBV19 and TRBJ2-4; D may be TRBD2 (5 bases). Between the trimmed V and J ends, which lost 5 bases and 9 bases, there was a span of 17 bases. This CDR3 has 14 amino acids. Per the germline V gene, CDR1 is LNHDA and CDR2 is SQIVND (reference sequence). The DNA of the CDR3 is TGTGCCAGTAGTTCACGGGTTGGAGGAGGCATTCAGTACTTC. Its protein product is CASSSRVGGGIQYF.

There are many counts of this clonotype. The gene calls are TRBV7-2 and TRBJ2-3; 8 bases fit TRBD2. This CDR3 comprises 14 residues. J gave up 5 bases and V 2 bases, and 3 bases lay outside the gene matches. Germline assignment: CDR1 SGHTA and CDR2 FQGNSA. Written as DNA, the CDR3 is TGTGCCAGCAGCTTACTAGCGGGCGTAGATACGCAGTATTTT. This gives the protein CASSLLAGVDTQYF.

The CDR3 spells CASSDDRGSRKQFF. The CDR3 region has the DNA TGTGCCAGCAGTGATGACAGGGGGAGCCGAAAGCAGTTCTTC. The chain has TRBV28 and TRBJ2-1; 9 bases line up with TRBD1. V dropped 5 bases and J dropped 11; count of bases not matched to a gene: 10. The CDR3 has 14 amino acids. Germline V gene data show CDR1 as MDHEN and CDR2 as SYDVKM.

The V call is TRBV6-5, the J call TRBJ2-1; D call uncertain. The CDR3 is made up of 14 amino acids. CDR1 and CDR2 (germline): MNHEY, SVGAGI. Trimming removed 0 bases at V and 7 bases at J, with 10 bases between. The CDR3 loop reads CASSYSSGENEQFF. The CDR3 DNA reads TGTGCCAGCAGTTACTCGTCTGGTGAAAATGAGCAGTTCTTC.

The chain is built from TRBV5-5 and TRBJ1-1, with D uncertain. Trimming stripped 0 bases from V and 4 bases from J, with 22 bases between. CDR3 length equals 18 residues. Germline CDR1 and CDR2: SGHKS and YYEKEE (reference sequence). The CDR3 DNA sequence: TGTGCCAGCAGCTTGGGTGGAGGAGCGAGATCTGGGAGCACTGAAGCTTTCTTT. Protein sequence: CASSLGGGARSGSTEAFF.

The V call is TRBV15, the J call TRBJ1-1, with a possible D match to TRBD1 (6 bases). In germline, CDR1 is LNHNV, CDR2 YYDKDF (reference sequence). Trimming removed 3 bases at V and 1 base at J, with 21 bases between. There are 18 residues in the CDR3. In DNA form, the CDR3 reads TGTGCCACCAGCAGGATGGGTCAGGGGTGGCTAGAGAACACTGAAGCTTTCTTT. Amino acids: CATSRMGQGWLENTEAFF.

The chain combines TRBV18 with TRBJ1-5; 10 bases align to TRBD1. CDR1 and CDR2 (germline): KGHSH, LQKENI. V gave up 6 bases and J gave up 4 bases; unmatched junction bases: 9. CDR3 length: 16 residues. CDR3 sequence (DNA): TGTGCCAGCTCGCGGGACAGGGGAAATCCTAATCAGCCCCAGCATTTT. Its protein product is CASSRDRGNPNQPQHF.

This clonotype was seen ten or more times. This chain joins TRBV7-8 and TRBJ1-3; D is ambiguous. The length of the CDR3 is 14 residues. Deletions cut 1 base from V and 2 bases from J, with 6 bases between. Germline CDR1 and CDR2: SGHVS and FQNEAQ. For the CDR3, the DNA is TGTGCCAGCAGCTTAGAGAGGGCTGGAAACACCATATATTTT. Protein sequence: CASSLERAGNTIYF.

The table lists this clonotype with many counts. This chain links TRBV28 with TRBJ2-3, with 7 bases matching TRBD1. Germline V gene sequence: CDR1 MDHEN, CDR2 SYDVKM. The V gene end was trimmed by 4 bases and the J gene end by 0 bases; junction bases not matched to a gene: 7. This CDR3 is 16 amino acids long. In DNA form, the CDR3 reads TGTGCCAGCAGTTCCCCTCGGACAGGTAGCACAGATACGCAGTATTTT. Protein sequence: CASSSPRTGSTDTQYF.

V is TRBV20-1 and J is TRBJ2-3; 8 positions agree with TRBD2. CDR3 size: 15 residues. Germline values: CDR1 DFQATT, CDR2 SNEGSKA (reference sequence). V shed 3 bases, J shed 3 bases, and the junction held 8 bases outside the gene matches. CDR3 sequence: CSASGAGGVTDTQYF. For the CDR3, the DNA is TGCAGTGCTAGCGGTGCGGGAGGTGTAACAGATACGCAGTATTTT.

In this sample, this clonotype turned up a few times. The chain joins TRBV19 to TRBJ2-1; tentative D call: TRBD2 (5 bases). Trimming removed 7 bases at V and 3 bases at J, with 16 bases between. Germline lookup yields CDR1 LNHDA and CDR2 SQIVND (reference sequence). This CDR3 is built from 15 residues. CDR3 sequence: CASKAGQAIYNEQFF. In nucleotides, the CDR3 is TGTGCCAGTAAGGCGGGCCAAGCGATCTACAATGAGCAGTTCTTC.

This clonotype was detected only a few times. The chain employs TRBV27 and TRBJ1-5; D unresolved. Germline V lookup: CDR1 MNHEY, CDR2 SMNVEV (reference sequence). V was pared by 5 bases and J by 0 bases, with 14 bases between. This CDR3 has 16 amino acids. For the CDR3, the DNA is TGTGCCAGCAGTCCCTGGGCAGGAATTAGCAATCAGCCCCAGCATTTT. Translation gives CASSPWAGISNQPQHF.

Only a few counts were recorded for this clonotype. The chain combines TRBV28 with TRBJ1-5; 7 bases are shared with TRBD1. Germline assignment: CDR1 MDHEN and CDR2 SYDVKM. The CDR3 has 14 amino acids. V dropped 8 bases and J dropped 2; count of bases not matched to a gene: 6. The CDR3 loop is CASVATGGNQPQHF. The CDR3 DNA is TGTGCCAGCGTTGCAACAGGGGGCAATCAGCCCCAGCATTTT.

The chain uses TRBV6-6 and TRBJ1-1; D remains unclear. CDR3 size: 13 residues. CDR1 MNHNY and CDR2 SVGAGI come from the germline V gene (reference sequence). With 6 bases removed from V and 0 bases from J, the gap between germline ends came to 8 bases. CDR3 coding DNA: TGTGCCAGCAGGAGGTCGATGAACACTGAAGCTTTCTTT. Translation gives CASRRSMNTEAFF.

This clonotype came up a few times. The chain recombines TRBV2 with TRBJ2-2; no reliable D call. CDR1 and CDR2 from the germline V gene are SNHLY and FYNNEI. Trimming cost V 6 bases and J 4 bases, with 18 bases left between them. The CDR3 sequence is 16 residues long. CDR3 coding DNA: TGTGCCAGCAGGGATACTAAGACGTTCCCCACCGGGGAGCTGTTTTTT. It codes for CASRDTKTFPTGELFF.